The 18 T cell receptor beta chains presented below share a single source sample, sequenced in a study of CD8 T cells in ankylosing spondylitis (TCRdb year 2017). Library construction relied on 5' RACE. Data came from an Illumina HiSeq 2500. The public reads were reanalyzed by TCRdb: fastp trimming at Q25, MiXCR alignment, in-frame beta chains only. Rows with one shared CDR3 protein collapse into an entry with the most common genes and DNA. For this sample there are 200,000 to 250,000 distinct CDR3 sequences; approximately 10% appear just once. Over 20% of the sample comes from the top ten. The sample was blood, either unsorted or a sorted T cell fraction (not recorded which). All receptors derive from a male donor with ankylosing spondylitis or in good health (not recorded which).

This clonotype was counted at least ten times. The chain links TRBV27 to TRBJ2-3; D might be TRBD2 (7 bases). CDR3 length: 15 amino acids. V lost 6 bases, J lost 5 bases, and 18 bases lay in between. The germline gives CDR1 MNHEY, CDR2 SMNVEV (reference sequence). This chain's CDR3 is CASRRVGGGRDTQYF. In nucleotides, the CDR3 is TGTGCCAGCAGACGTGTAGGGGGGGGGCGAGATACGCAGTATTTT.

This clonotype showed up many times. The chain uses TRBV28 and TRBJ1-2, with D possibly TRBD1 on 6 matching bases. There are 15 residues in the CDR3. V was clipped by 1 base and J by 3 bases, with 12 bases between them. The germline gives CDR1 MDHEN, CDR2 SYDVKM. This CDR3 reads CASSLLYREHYGYTF. The CDR3 coding sequence is TGTGCCAGCAGTTTATTATACAGGGAACACTATGGCTACACCTTC.

This clonotype has ten or more counts. This chain joins TRBV20-1 and TRBJ1-1; TRBD1 is a possible D gene (5 bases). V was pared by 0 bases and J by 6 bases, with 11 bases between. CDR3 length: 13 residues. Per the germline V gene, CDR1 is DFQATT and CDR2 is SNEGSKA (reference sequence). The CDR3 spells CSARDRGWAEAFF. CDR3 in DNA: TGCAGTGCTAGAGATAGGGGATGGGCTGAAGCTTTCTTT.

Here the CDR3 DNA reads TGTGCCAGCGGATGGGGCTCCTATAATTCACCCCTCCACTTT. Translated, it gives CASGWGSYNSPLHF. This chain uses TRBV12-3 or TRBV12-4 with TRBJ1-6, with no clear D. Trimming shortened V by 8 bases and J by 0 bases, and 8 bases separated the two germline ends. CDR3 length equals 14 residues.

The genes are TRBV5-1 and TRBJ1-1; the D is unclear. The CDR3 is 14 residues long. V was cut by 2 bases and J by 1 base, with 9 bases left in between. Germline-derived CDR1 and CDR2 are SGHRS and YFSETQ. The CDR3 loop is CASSFLAGNTEAFF. In DNA, the CDR3 is TGCGCCAGCAGCTTCCTCGCAGGGAACACTGAAGCTTTCTTT.

This clonotype was counted ten times or more. This rearrangement joins TRBV3-1 to TRBJ1-3; no reliable D call. Germline loops: CDR1 LGHDT, CDR2 YNNKEL (reference sequence). V lost 0 bases to trimming and J lost 5 bases, with 5 bases between them. The CDR3 is 13 residues long. The CDR3 DNA reads TGTGCCAGCAGCCAAGATTCACGAAACACCATATATTTT. This sequence encodes CASSQDSRNTIYF.

Concerning this clonotype itself: A much larger clone is a single base away; this may be a read error. Here the CDR3 DNA reads TGTGCCAGCAGAACGGACAGGCTCTATGGCTACCCCTTC. Protein sequence: CASRTDRLYGYPF. The rearrangement links TRBV5-6 to TRBJ1-2; 7 positions agree with TRBD1. The CDR3 is 13 amino acids. Germline CDR1 and CDR2: SGHDT and YYEEEE.

This clonotype was seen only a few times. The chain employs TRBV10-3 and TRBJ2-5; D not resolved. V was clipped by 3 bases and J by 2 bases, with 1 base between them. Looked up from germline, CDR1 is ENHRY and CDR2 is SYGVKD. The CDR3 contains 11 residues. The CDR3 here is CAISEQETQYF. CDR3 DNA sequence: TGTGCCATCAGTGAACAAGAGACCCAGTACTTC.

The V gene is TRBV20-1, the J gene TRBJ2-5, with a weak D call TRBD2 (6 bases). The germline V gene has CDR1 DFQATT and CDR2 SNEGSKA (reference sequence). V was cut by 0 bases and J by 1 base, with 12 bases left in between. CDR3 size: 15 residues. In DNA, the CDR3 is TGCAGTGCTAGAGATCTCCGGGGGAGCCAAGAGACCCAGTACTTC. Its translation is CSARDLRGSQETQYF.

The J gene is TRBJ2-7, the V gene TRBV5-1; D is ambiguous. CDR1 is SGHRS and CDR2 is YFSETQ in the germline V gene. The CDR3 consists of 15 residues. V dropped 0 bases and J dropped 2 bases, with 12 bases sitting between them. The CDR3 protein is CASSLDLGRAYEQYF. CDR3 DNA sequence: TGCGCCAGCAGCTTGGACCTGGGTCGCGCCTACGAGCAGTACTTC. Based on the CDR3 plus reference TRBV5-1 and TRBJ2-7, the full variable domain is KAGVTQTPRYLIKTRGQQVTLSCSPISGHRSVSWYQQTPGQGLQFLFEYFSETQRNKGNFPGRFSGRQFSNSRSEMNVSTLELGDSALYLCASSLDLGRAYEQYFGPGTRLTVT.

This clonotype showed up many times. The chain recombines TRBV12-3 or TRBV12-4 with TRBJ1-5, with 7 bases lining up with TRBD1. The CDR3 has 17 amino acids. The junction had 6 bases not matched to a gene; V was cut back by 1 base and J by 0 bases. DNA for the CDR3: TGTGCCAGCAGTTTAGGGGGGACAGAATATAGCAATCAGCCCCAGCATTTT. As protein: CASSLGGTEYSNQPQHF.

This clonotype was picked up many times. The chain carries TRBV20-1 and TRBJ2-5, with D hard to call. Between the trimmed V and J ends, which lost 2 bases and 2 bases, there was a span of 6 bases. Germline V gene lookup returns CDR1 DFQATT and CDR2 SNEGSKA (reference sequence). There are 12 residues in the CDR3. Here the CDR3 DNA reads TGCAGTGCTAGACTACAACAAGAGACCCAGTACTTC. Protein product: CSARLQQETQYF.

This clonotype was counted at least ten times. The chain joins TRBV6-2 or TRBV6-3 to TRBJ2-1; weak D call: TRBD1 (6 bases). Trimming shortened V by 6 bases and J by 2 bases, and 14 bases separated the two germline ends. The CDR3 is 15 residues long. The germline gives CDR1 MNHEY, CDR2 SVGEGT. The DNA of the CDR3 is TGTGCCAGCAGCCAAAGACAGGCAACCTACAATGAGCAGTTCTTC. Translation gives CASSQRQATYNEQFF.

This clonotype was picked up many times. The rearrangement links TRBV19 to TRBJ1-5, with TRBD1 matching 9 bases. CDR1 is LNHDA, CDR2 SQIVND, per germline (reference sequence). J gave up 2 bases and V 7 bases, and 6 bases lay outside the gene matches. This CDR3 contains 15 residues. DNA for the CDR3: TGTGCCAGTACCTTAACAGGGGGCGGCAATCAGCCCCAGCATTTT. Protein product: CASTLTGGGNQPQHF. Drawing the rest from reference TRBV19 and TRBJ1-5, the complete variable domain is DGGITQSPKYLFRKEGQNVTLSCEQNLNHDAMYWYRQDPGQGLRLIYYSQIVNDFQKGDIAEGYSVSREKKESFPLTVTSAQKNPTAFYLCASTLTGGGNQPQHFGDGTRLSIL.

This clonotype turned up a few times. The chain combines TRBV5-6 with TRBJ2-5; 7 nucleotides match TRBD2. The germline CDR1 and CDR2 sequences are SGHDT and YYEEEE. There are 16 residues in the CDR3. V dropped 0 bases and J dropped 5; count of bases not matched to a gene: 10. CDR3 sequence (DNA): TGTGCCAGCAGCTTGGCTGGCCGGGGGGACGTCGAGACCCAGTACTTC. Translating it yields CASSLAGRGDVETQYF.

This clonotype has ten or more counts. The chain links TRBV24-1 to TRBJ2-3, with TRBD2 matching over 9 bases. The CDR3 is made up of 16 amino acids. Germline V CDR1 and CDR2: KGHDR, SFDVKD. V gave up 4 bases and J gave up 0 bases; unmatched junction bases: 4. This CDR3 is CATSDIAGASTDTQYF. DNA of the CDR3: TGTGCCACCAGTGACATAGCGGGGGCCAGCACAGATACGCAGTATTTT.

The chain carries TRBV14 and TRBJ1-2, with a possible D match to TRBD1 (5 bases). The CDR3 contains 15 residues. The V end lost 1 base, the J end lost 5 bases, and 14 bases lay between the germline ends. Germline CDR1 is SGHDN and CDR2 is FVKESK. The CDR3 reads CASSQGNQGFYGYTF. The DNA of the CDR3 is TGTGCCAGCAGCCAAGGAAATCAGGGTTTTTATGGCTACACCTTC.

This clonotype was seen at least ten times. The chain is built from TRBV20-1 and TRBJ1-4; 7 bases agree with TRBD1. Per germline, CDR1 DFQATT and CDR2 SNEGSKA (reference sequence). V trimming: 3 bases; J trimming: 3 bases; junction bases outside the gene matches: 7. The length of the CDR3 is 15 residues. CDR3 sequence reads: CSARAFQGANEKLFF. The DNA of the CDR3 is TGCAGTGCTAGGGCCTTTCAGGGGGCTAATGAAAAACTGTTTTTT.